The rows below give T cell receptor beta chains drawn from one sample of a study of cytotoxic CD8 clonotypes in ibrutinib-treated CLL. The repertoire was sequenced with immunoSEQ multiplex PCR; TCRdb's copy has only in-frame clones and lacks some. The sample has approximately 340,000 clones; over 55% are singletons. The sample here was PBMCs, taken after 36 months of ibrutinib treatment. The receptors here all came from a human donor with chronic lymphocytic leukemia. Both conserved end residues are part of each CDR3. D genes are given only for firm matches.

d_call	v_call	j_call	cdr3_aa	cdr3_nt
TRBD1	TRBV4-1	TRBJ2-2	CASSLRDRGLSGELFF	TGCGCCAGCAGCCTCCGGGACAGGGGGCTTAGCGGGGAGCTGTTTTTT
-	TRBV6-1	TRBJ2-1	CASSEAGEQFF	TGTGCCAGCAGTGAAGCCGGTGAGCAGTTCTTC
-	TRBV4-1	TRBJ1-2	CASSQKGVYGYTF	TGCGCCAGCAGCCAAAAAGGGGTCTATGGCTACACCTTC
-	TRBV29-1	TRBJ1-1	CSVDGAHGAFF	TGCAGCGTTGACGGGGCACACGGAGCTTTCTTT
TRBD1	TRBV11-3	TRBJ2-1	CASSTTGAYNEQFF	TGTGCCAGCAGCACGACAGGGGCCTACAATGAGCAGTTCTTC
TRBD1	TRBV18	TRBJ1-2	CASSRQGNYGYTF	TGTGCCAGCTCAAGACAGGGGAACTATGGCTACACCTTC
-	TRBV6-1	TRBJ1-1	CASSGLGGRAEAFF	TGTGCCAGCAGTGGCTTGGGGGGGAGAGCTGAAGCTTTCTTT
TRBD1	TRBV5-1	TRBJ2-7	CASSIRDSQTYEQYF	TGCGCCAGCAGCATCCGGGACAGTCAAACCTACGAGCAGTACTTC
TRBD1	TRBV6-5	TRBJ1-1	CASSYAGTGDEAFF	TGTGCCAGCAGTTACGCCGGGACAGGTGATGAAGCTTTCTTT
TRBD1	TRBV5-6	TRBJ1-1	CASSFSDRGRGAFF	TGTGCCAGCAGCTTTTCAGACAGGGGGCGCGGAGCTTTCTTT
-	TRBV18	TRBJ2-5	CASSPEVQETQYF	TGTGCCAGCTCCCCCGAGGTCCAAGAGACCCAGTACTTC